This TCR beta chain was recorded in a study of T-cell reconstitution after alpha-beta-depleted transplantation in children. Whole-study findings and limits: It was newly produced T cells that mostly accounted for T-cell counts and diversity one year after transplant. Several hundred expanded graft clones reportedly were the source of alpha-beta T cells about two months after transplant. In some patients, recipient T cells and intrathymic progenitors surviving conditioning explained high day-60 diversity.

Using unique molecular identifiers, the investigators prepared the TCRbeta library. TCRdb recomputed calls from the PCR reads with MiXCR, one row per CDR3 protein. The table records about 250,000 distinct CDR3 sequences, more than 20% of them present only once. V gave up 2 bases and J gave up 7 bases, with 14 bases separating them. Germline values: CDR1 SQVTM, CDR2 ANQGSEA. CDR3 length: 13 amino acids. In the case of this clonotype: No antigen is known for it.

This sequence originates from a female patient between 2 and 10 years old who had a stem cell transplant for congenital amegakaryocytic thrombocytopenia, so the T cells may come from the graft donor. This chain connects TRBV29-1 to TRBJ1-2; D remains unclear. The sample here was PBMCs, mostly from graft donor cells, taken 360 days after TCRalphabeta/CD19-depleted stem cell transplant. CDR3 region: CSVELGPAPGYTF. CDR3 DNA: TGCAGCGTTGAACTAGGGCCAGCTCCTGGCTACACCTTC. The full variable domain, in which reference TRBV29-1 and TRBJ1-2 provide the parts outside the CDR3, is SAVISQKPSRDICQRGTSLTIQCQVDSQVTMMFWYRQQPGQSLTLIATANQGSEATYESGFVIDKFPISRPNLTFSTLTVSNMSPEDSSIYLCSVELGPAPGYTFGSGTRLTVV.